The entry below gives a single T cell receptor (beta chain) sequence along with its context. Trimming shortened V by 3 bases and J by 5 bases, and 7 bases separated the two germline ends. From germline, CDR1 is ENHRY and CDR2 SYGVKD. The CDR3 is made up of 12 amino acids. Sequencing targeted TCR beta in blood CD8+ and CD4+ T cells. Negative isolation was applied to CD8+ and CD4+ T cells, and FACS enrichment was applied to TEMRA cells. RNA was extracted with the RNeasy kit, and a quantity of roughly 0.5 to 1 ug was reverse transcribed using random hexamers. Amplification of the TCR beta CDR3 was carried out by immunoSEQ multiplex PCR, which spanned a total of 54 Vbeta and 13 Jbeta segments. TCRdb analysed the immunoSEQ multiplex PCR reads with MiXCR anew, one entry per CDR3 protein. The repertoire holds approximately 150,000 distinct CDR3 sequences, with about 90% as singletons. The data were obtained in a study of CD8 T cells in Susac syndrome.

The chain recombines TRBV10-3 with TRBJ2-5, with D unclear. This clonotype was sampled from a human donor in good health. Input material: CD4+ T cells from PBMCs. For the CDR3, the DNA is TGTGCCATCAGTGACGGAAGGGAGACCCAGTACTTC. It specifies CAISDGRETQYF.